The 32 T cell receptor beta chains in this list originate from one sample, sequenced in a study of blood T cell repertoires in COVID-19 (dated by TCRdb to 2019 to 2021). Library preparation was by the immunoSEQ multiplex PCR assay. Drawn from immuneACCESS, this table holds only the in-frame rearrangements with V and J called that TCRdb kept. Clones are partly lost; checked studies trace under half to an unresolved V gene and leave the rest unexplained. Counted in this sample were 90,000 to 120,000 clones; approximately 80% of them appeared once. The top ten constitute more than 20% of the sample. Sequenced input: peripheral blood. Source of these receptors: a man aged 60 to 75 with acute or convalescent COVID-19.

The V gene is TRBV5-1, the J gene TRBJ2-5; TRBD1 aligns across 7 bases. V lost 0 bases to trimming and J lost 1 base; unmatched junction nucleotides: 0. Germline V gene sequence: CDR1 SGHRS, CDR2 YFSETQ. The CDR3 loop spans 14 amino acids. The CDR3 spells CASSLAGGQETQYF. In DNA, the CDR3 is TGCGCCAGCAGCTTGGCAGGGGGCCAAGAGACCCAGTACTTC.

The V call is TRBV5-1, the J call TRBJ2-5; possibly TRBD2 for D (6 bases). CDR3 length: 17 amino acids. The V and J ends lost 0 bases and 3 bases respectively, with 18 bases between them. Germline V gene lookup returns CDR1 SGHRS and CDR2 YFSETQ. The CDR3 loop is CASSLGLIGSGEETQYF. The CDR3 coding sequence is TGCGCCAGCAGCTTGGGGTTAATCGGGAGTGGGGAAGAGACCCAGTACTTC.

The chain combines TRBV5-1 with TRBJ2-4, with D unclear. The CDR3 has 11 amino acids. The V and J ends lost 4 bases and 7 bases respectively, with 6 bases between them. Germline-derived CDR1 and CDR2 are SGHRS and YFSETQ. This chain's CDR3 is CASSLRNIQYF. The CDR3 DNA reads TGCGCCAGCAGCCTGAGGAACATTCAGTACTTC.

The rearrangement links TRBV5-1 to TRBJ1-2, with 7 bases fitting TRBD1. There are 16 residues in the CDR3. V was clipped by 4 bases and J by 3 bases; unmatched bases: 12. From germline, CDR1 is SGHRS and CDR2 YFSETQ. The CDR3, as DNA: TGCGCCAGCAGCCCCTTTGGGGACAGTTCATACTATGGCTACACCTTC. Translation: CASSPFGDSSYYGYTF.

The chain recombines TRBV24-1 with TRBJ2-1, with 11 bases aligning to TRBD2. This CDR3 is built from 16 residues. CDR1 KGHDR and CDR2 SFDVKD come from the germline V gene. J gave up 7 bases and V 1 base, and 5 bases lay outside the gene matches. CDR3 amino acids: CATSDLGSGRENEQFF. CDR3 in DNA: TGTGCCACCAGTGATTTAGGTAGCGGGAGGGAGAATGAGCAGTTCTTC.

This chain uses TRBV6-6 with TRBJ2-6; the D is unclear. The CDR3 runs to 12 residues. Trimming removed 5 bases at V and 5 bases at J, with 4 bases between. CDR1 MNHNY and CDR2 SVGAGI come from the germline V gene (reference sequence). CDR3: CASSLWANVLTF. The CDR3 DNA reads as TGTGCCAGCAGTCTCTGGGCCAACGTCCTGACTTTC.

The J gene is TRBJ1-5, the V gene TRBV27; possible D gene TRBD1, 6 bases. This CDR3 is 15 amino acids long. V lost 5 bases, J lost 10 bases, and 21 bases lay in between. Per germline, CDR1 MNHEY and CDR2 SMNVEV (reference sequence). CDR3 protein: CASSRGGTGDIPQHF. In nucleotides, the CDR3 is TGTGCCAGCAGTAGGGGGGGTACGGGTGATATTCCCCAGCATTTT.

The chain carries TRBV10-2 and TRBJ2-5; 7 bases agree with TRBD2. Germline V gene sequence: CDR1 WSHSY, CDR2 SAAADI. This CDR3 spans 15 amino acids. The junction had 9 bases not matched to a gene; V was cut back by 3 bases and J by 5 bases. The CDR3 loop is CASSDTPWGGETQYF. The DNA for the CDR3 is TGCGCCAGCAGTGATACCCCCTGGGGGGGGGAGACCCAGTACTTC.

The table lists this clone with a few counts. This rearrangement joins TRBV24-1 to TRBJ1-2, with D unclear. Germline V gene data show CDR1 as KGHDR and CDR2 as SFDVKD. The CDR3 length is 14 residues. V was cut by 8 bases and J by 0 bases, with 12 bases left in between. The CDR3 sequence: CATTGESPNYGYTF. In nucleotides, the CDR3 is TGTGCCACCACCGGGGAATCCCCTAACTATGGCTACACCTTC.

V is TRBV13 and J is TRBJ1-1; TRBD1 agrees at 7 bases. The CDR3 covers 17 residues. Germline lookup yields CDR1 PRHDT and CDR2 FYEKMQ (reference sequence). Unmatched junction bases numbered 14, after V lost 7 bases and J lost 0 bases. The CDR3 reads CASNTPWDSRMNTEAFF. The DNA of the CDR3 is TGTGCCAGCAACACCCCTTGGGACAGCCGAATGAACACTGAAGCTTTCTTT.

This clone was seen only once. J is TRBJ2-1 and V is TRBV5-4; TRBD2 agrees at 12 bases. This CDR3 spans 20 amino acids. Germline CDR1 SGHNT, CDR2 YYREEE (reference sequence). The junction had 15 bases not matched to a gene; V was cut back by 5 bases and J by 0 bases. CDR3 coding DNA: TGTGCCAGCAGTTCTTCTGGACTAGCGGGACTAAGAAGCTCCTACAATGAGCAGTTCTTC. Translated: CASSSSGLAGLRSSYNEQFF.

This sequence joins TRBV9 and TRBJ1-3, with D maybe TRBD1 (5 bases). This CDR3 has 16 amino acids. Germline assignment: CDR1 SGDLS and CDR2 YYNGEE. Trimming removed 4 bases at V and 0 bases at J, with 14 bases between. The CDR3 region has the DNA TGTGCCAGCAGCTCCGGACACCTCCTCTCTGGAAACACCATATATTTT. Translated, it gives CASSSGHLLSGNTIYF.

The chain carries TRBV27 and TRBJ1-6; possibly TRBD1 for D (5 bases). There are 17 residues in the CDR3. Trimming cost V 1 base and J 0 bases, with 10 bases left between them. CDR1 and CDR2 from the germline V gene are MNHEY and SMNVEV (reference sequence). The CDR3 region is CASSLFGGSSYNSPLHF. In DNA form, the CDR3 reads TGTGCCAGCAGTTTATTCGGGGGGAGCTCCTATAATTCACCCCTCCACTTT.

The CDR3 nucleotides read TGTGCCAGCAGTTCGGGGACAGGCCCTAGGAACGAGCAGTACGTC. It specifies CASSSGTGPRNEQYV. This chain connects TRBV6-2 or TRBV6-3 to TRBJ2-7, with 8 bases matching TRBD1. CDR3 length equals 15 residues. Trimming at V came to 4 bases and at J to 5 bases, leaving 10 bases not matched to a gene. Germline CDR1 MNHEY, CDR2 SVGEGT.

J is TRBJ2-3 and V is TRBV28; maybe TRBD2 (6 bases). V lost 8 bases to trimming and J lost 5 bases, with 14 bases between them. Germline values: CDR1 MDHEN, CDR2 SYDVKM. This CDR3 is built from 13 residues. CDR3 nucleotides: TGTGCCAGCGAACCCGGGAGTAGAGATACGCAGTATTTT. Translation: CASEPGSRDTQYF.

The CDR3 DNA reads as TGTGCCAGCAGTTACTCCCGGAGCGGTTCCCCCTACAATGAGCAGTTCTTC. Its translation is CASSYSRSGSPYNEQFF. The V and J genes are TRBV6-2 or TRBV6-3 and TRBJ2-1; TRBD2 might be the D (5 bases). The V end was cut by 0 bases, the J end by 2 bases, with 14 bases between. The germline V gene has CDR1 MNHEY and CDR2 SVGEGT. This CDR3 is 17 amino acids long.

The V and J genes are TRBV10-3 and TRBJ1-2; D is unclear. Per germline, CDR1 ENHRY and CDR2 SYGVKD. There are 13 residues in the CDR3. The V end lost 0 bases, the J end lost 8 bases, and 10 bases lay between the germline ends. CDR3: CAISESTGSGYTF. The CDR3 coding sequence is TGTGCCATCAGTGAGTCGACGGGAAGCGGCTACACCTTC.

V and J are TRBV14 and TRBJ1-1; TRBD1 aligns across 8 bases. Per germline, CDR1 SGHDN and CDR2 FVKESK. The length of the CDR3 is 15 residues. Germline trimming cut 2 bases from V and 2 bases from J; bases unmatched to any gene: 4. This CDR3 reads CASSQLGQGNTEAFF. In nucleotides, the CDR3 is TGTGCCAGCAGCCAACTCGGACAGGGAAACACTGAAGCTTTCTTT. The full variable domain, its missing parts supplied by reference TRBV14 and TRBJ1-1, is EAGVTQFPSHSVIEKGQTVTLRCDPISGHDNLYWYRRVMGKEIKFLLHFVKESKQDESGMPNNRFLAERTGGTYSTLKVQPAELEDSGVYFCASSQLGQGNTEAFFGQGTRLTVV.

This chain connects TRBV10-3 to TRBJ1-2; D gene unclear. The CDR3 runs 16 residues. With 1 base removed from V and 1 base from J, the gap between germline ends came to 13 bases. Germline CDR1 is ENHRY and CDR2 is SYGVKD. CDR3 bases: TGTGCCATCAGTGAGTTTCTGGCAGAAATTAACTATGGCTACACCTTC. Translated, it gives CAISEFLAEINYGYTF.

The J gene is TRBJ2-3, the V gene TRBV3-1 (or the pseudogene TRBV3-2); the match to TRBD2 covers 7 bases. Looked up from germline, CDR1 is LGHDT and CDR2 is YNNKEL (reference sequence). V was clipped by 3 bases and J by 0 bases; unmatched bases: 6. CDR3 length: 16 residues. The CDR3 loop is CASSHLSGTSTDTQYF. As DNA, the CDR3 is TGTGCCAGCAGCCATTTGAGCGGGACTAGCACAGATACGCAGTATTTT.

This clone was seen only once. The chain is built from TRBV24-1 and TRBJ2-1; 8 nucleotides align to TRBD1. This CDR3 spans 15 amino acids. Trimming cost V 3 bases and J 8 bases; bases outside gene matches: 8. From germline, CDR1 is KGHDR and CDR2 SFDVKD. In nucleotides, the CDR3 is TGTGCCACCAGTGATCCGAACAGGGGGAAAGATGAGCAGTTCTTC. Translated: CATSDPNRGKDEQFF.

The chain combines TRBV28 with TRBJ2-7; 11 bases match TRBD1. The germline V gene encodes CDR1 MDHEN and CDR2 SYDVKM. This CDR3 is 15 amino acids long. J lost 3 bases, V lost 6 bases, and 7 bases had no gene match. The CDR3 sequence: CASRNGQGAYYEQYF. CDR3 in DNA: TGTGCCAGCAGAAACGGACAGGGGGCCTACTACGAGCAGTACTTC.

Comment on this clone: This specimen includes other DNA sequences encoding the same CDR3. The chain combines TRBV19 with TRBJ1-1; D perhaps matches TRBD1 (6 bases). Germline V gives CDR1 LNHDA, CDR2 SQIVND (reference sequence). The length of the CDR3 is 14 residues. Trimming cost V 4 bases and J 2 bases, with 11 bases left between them. The CDR3, as DNA: TGTGCCAGTAGTAATCGGGGACAAAACACTGAAGCTTTCTTT. Protein: CASSNRGQNTEAFF.

V is TRBV6-5 and J is TRBJ2-3, with 7 bases aligning to TRBD2. The CDR3 is made up of 15 amino acids. J lost 4 bases, V lost 5 bases, and 9 bases had no gene match. CDR1 and CDR2 from the germline V gene are MNHEY and SVGAGI. The CDR3 region has the DNA TGTGCCAGCAGTAGAGTACAGGCGGGGGCAGATACGCAGTATTTT. This encodes CASSRVQAGADTQYF.

This clone was seen once. The rearrangement joins TRBV7-6 to TRBJ2-7, with 10 bases identical to TRBD2. V lost 5 bases to trimming and J lost 0 bases; unmatched junction nucleotides: 4. Per germline, CDR1 SGHVS and CDR2 FNYEAQ. The CDR3 extends over 15 amino acids. The CDR3 sequence is CASSKGLADSYEQYV. The CDR3 DNA follows: TGTGCCAGCAGCAAAGGACTAGCGGACTCCTACGAGCAGTACGTC.

J is TRBJ2-2 and V is TRBV28, with D uncertain. The germline V gene has CDR1 MDHEN and CDR2 SYDVKM. The CDR3 has 12 residues. Trimming cost V 7 bases and J 1 base, with 4 bases left between them. In DNA, the CDR3 is TGTGCCAGCACCCTGAACACCGGGGAGCTGTTTTTT. It specifies CASTLNTGELFF.

The J gene is TRBJ2-6, the V gene TRBV5-1; maybe TRBD2 (5 bases). V lost 4 bases, J lost 1 base, and 12 bases lay in between. The CDR3 spans 16 residues. CDR1 SGHRS and CDR2 YFSETQ come from the germline V gene. In DNA, the CDR3 is TGCGCCAGCAGCAAAGGACTCAGTTCTGGGGCCAACGTCCTGACTTTC. Translation gives CASSKGLSSGANVLTF. The whole variable domain, remainder taken from reference TRBV5-1 and TRBJ2-6, is KAGVTQTPRYLIKTRGQQVTLSCSPISGHRSVSWYQQTPGQGLQFLFEYFSETQRNKGNFPGRFSGRQFSNSRSEMNVSTLELGDSALYLCASSKGLSSGANVLTFGAGSRLTVL.

As DNA, the CDR3 is TGCGCCAGCAGCTTCGACAGTTCCGGGGAGCTGTTTTTT. Translated: CASSFDSSGELFF. This chain links TRBV5-1 with TRBJ2-2; D may be TRBD1 (5 bases). The CDR3 loop spans 13 amino acids. Germline V gives CDR1 SGHRS, CDR2 YFSETQ. V was pared by 2 bases and J by 6 bases, with 8 bases between.

The chain links TRBV7-9 to TRBJ2-3; a weak D match, TRBD2 (6 bases). The ends were cut back, 5 bases at V and 5 bases at J, with 14 bases in the middle. The CDR3 sequence is 14 residues long. The germline V gene has CDR1 SEHNR and CDR2 FQNEAQ (reference sequence). In DNA form, the CDR3 reads TGTGCCAGCAGCGCGGGACCATGGGGAGATACGCAGTATTTT. Residues: CASSAGPWGDTQYF.

The rearrangement joins TRBV30 to TRBJ1-1; 9 bases map to TRBD1. Germline V gene sequence: CDR1 GTSNPN, CDR2 SVGIG (reference sequence). Trimming cost V 0 bases and J 7 bases; bases outside gene matches: 6. The CDR3 sequence is 14 residues long. The CDR3 sequence: CAWSVWTGEGEAFF. In nucleotides, the CDR3 is TGTGCCTGGAGTGTATGGACAGGGGAAGGTGAAGCTTTCTTT.

In DNA, the CDR3 is TGTGCCAGCAGTGGACACCACAATGAGCAGTTCTTC. Protein product: CASSGHHNEQFF. This chain connects TRBV2 to TRBJ2-1; D unresolved. The CDR3 loop spans 12 amino acids. V was cut by 4 bases and J by 5 bases, with 6 bases left in between. Germline CDR1 and CDR2: SNHLY and FYNNEI.

V and J are TRBV2 and TRBJ1-1, with a possible D match to TRBD1 (6 bases). Looked up from germline, CDR1 is SNHLY and CDR2 is FYNNEI. Trimming removed 4 bases from V and 4 bases from J, with 16 bases in between. CDR3 length: 15 residues. DNA of the CDR3: TGTGCCAGCAGTGCCCTGACAGGTTCTGGCACTGAAGCTTTCTTT. It yields the protein CASSALTGSGTEAFF.